The rows below give T cell receptor beta chains drawn from one sample of a study of blood T cell repertoires in COVID-19. Method: immunoSEQ multiplex PCR; TCRdb's copy keeps in-frame clones and lacks some. Altogether about 180,000 clones are present, about 81% being singletons, with the ten largest covering about 12%. The sample taken for sequencing was peripheral blood. These receptors were collected from an elderly woman with COVID-19, enrolled during active disease. Both conserved end residues are part of each CDR3. D genes are given only for firm matches. Expanded clones are given a class, and other clones once, few, many or no size at all.

V gene,clone size,J gene,D gene,CDR3 DNA,CDR3 protein
TRBV28,few,TRBJ1-4,TRBD1,TGTGCCAGCAGTTTTCCAGGGGGTAATGAAAAACTGTTTTTT,CASSFPGGNEKLFF
TRBV6-5,NA,TRBJ1-6,TRBD1,TGTGCCAGCAGTCGGACAGGGAACTATAATTCACCCCTCCACTTT,CASSRTGNYNSPLHF
TRBV18,NA,TRBJ1-2,TRBD1,TGTGCCAGCTCACCCACCCGGGACAGGGTAAACTATGGCTACACCTTC,CASSPTRDRVNYGYTF
TRBV2,NA,TRBJ2-7,TRBD2,TGTGCCAGCAGTGATCTGGAGACTAGCGGTTACGAGCAGTACTTC,CASSDLETSGYEQYF
TRBV7-9,NA,TRBJ2-7,TRBD2,TGTGCCAGCAGCTTAGCGCGCGGCGGGAGGGCCGGAAACGAGCAGTACTTC,CASSLARGGRAGNEQYF
TRBV19,NA,TRBJ2-7,TRBD2,TGTGCCAGTAGTCTGGCACCGGGACTAGCGGCTTCACGGGAGCAGTACTTC,CASSLAPGLAASREQYF
TRBV5-5,NA,TRBJ2-6,TRBD1,TGTGCCAGCAGCTTGACAGGGGTCGATTCTGGGGCCAACGTCCTGACTTTC,CASSLTGVDSGANVLTF
TRBV4-3,NA,TRBJ1-2,NA,TGCGCCAGCAGCCAAGAGTTGAGAGAGTGGTCTGGCTACACCTTC,CASSQELREWSGYTF
TRBV7-9,NA,TRBJ2-5,TRBD2,TGTGCCAGCAGCTTTGGCGGGGGGGCCGGCGAGACCCAGTACTTC,CASSFGGGAGETQYF
TRBV5-5,NA,TRBJ1-3,TRBD1,TGTGCCAGCAGCTTATATCCAGGGGGTACTGGAAACACCATATATTTT,CASSLYPGGTGNTIYF
TRBV5-1,NA,TRBJ2-1,TRBD2,TGCGCCAGCAGCTTGGGATACGGAGCGGGGTCCTACAATGAGCAGTTCTTC,CASSLGYGAGSYNEQFF
TRBV5-1,few,TRBJ2-1,TRBD2,TGCGCCAGCAGGACCGGGGGGGATTCCTACAATGAGCAGTTCTTC,CASRTGGDSYNEQFF
TRBV15,once,TRBJ2-7,NA,TGTGCCACCAGCAGGCCTCAGGGATCCGAGCAGTACTTC,CATSRPQGSEQYF
TRBV29-1,NA,TRBJ1-1,NA,TGCAGCGTTGCCCCCAGGGAAGGGTATAACACTGAAGCTTTCTTT,CSVAPREGYNTEAFF
TRBV5-1,NA,TRBJ1-3,TRBD1,TGCGCCAGCAGCTCGACAGGGGGAGAGAACACCATATATTTT,CASSSTGGENTIYF
TRBV7-9,NA,TRBJ2-3,TRBD2,TGTGCCAGCAGCACCCCAAGCGGGGTGTTTAGCACAGATACGCAGTATTTT,CASSTPSGVFSTDTQYF
TRBV6-5,NA,TRBJ2-7,NA,TGTGCCAGCAGTCGGGGGACCTCCTACGAGCAGTACTTC,CASSRGTSYEQYF
TRBV9,NA,TRBJ2-2,TRBD1,TGTGCCAGCAGCCCCCAGGGGACAGGGGGCCGGAACACCGGGGAGCTGTTTTTT,CASSPQGTGGRNTGELFF
TRBV4-1,NA,TRBJ1-1,NA,TGCGCCAGCAGGTACGGACAGAACACTGAAGCTTTCTTT,CASRYGQNTEAFF
TRBV10-2,NA,TRBJ1-2,TRBD1,TGCGCCAGCAGAACCACAGGGGGCGCCTATGGCTACACCTTC,CASRTTGGAYGYTF
TRBV10-3,once,TRBJ2-5,NA,TGTGCCATCAGTGAGGGGTACCGCGGGGAGACCCAGTACTTC,CAISEGYRGETQYF
TRBV30,NA,TRBJ1-2,TRBD1,TGTGCCTGGAGTGTATCCGGGACAGGGGTCGACTACACCTTC,CAWSVSGTGVDYTF
TRBV10-3,many,TRBJ2-7,NA,TGTGCCATCAGTGAAGCAGGGTGGGGCGAGCAGTACTTC,CAISEAGWGEQYF
TRBV9,NA,TRBJ2-3,TRBD2,TGTGCCAGCAGCAGGAGCGGGGGGGCAACAGATACGCAGTATTTT,CASSRSGGATDTQYF
TRBV19,NA,TRBJ1-5,TRBD1,TGTGCCAGTAGTATAGACGGCGGATACACAGGGGGTGGGCAGCCCCAGCATTTT,CASSIDGGYTGGGQPQHF
TRBV7-8,once,TRBJ2-1,TRBD2,TGTGCCAGCAGCTCACAGGGACTAGCGGGAGATGAGCAGTTCTTC,CASSSQGLAGDEQFF
TRBV3-1/TRBV3-2,NA,TRBJ1-2,TRBD1,TGTGCCAGCAGCCGCCTAGGACAGGCCTCTCTCTATGGCTACACCTTC,CASSRLGQASLYGYTF
TRBV30,NA,TRBJ1-2,TRBD1,TGTGCCTGGAGTGTACGGGGGACAGGGTCGGGCTACACCTTC,CAWSVRGTGSGYTF
TRBV9,NA,TRBJ2-2,TRBD2,TGTGCCAGCAGCCCTCAAGCGGGAGTGGGCGGGGAGCTGTTTTTT,CASSPQAGVGGELFF
TRBV5-1,once,TRBJ2-3,NA,TGCGCCAGCAGTCAAGAGAACAGGGTGGGGACAGATACGCAGTATTTT,CASSQENRVGTDTQYF
TRBV29-1,NA,TRBJ2-7,NA,TGCAGCGTTATCTTGGGGGCCAGCGGCGAGCAGTACTTC,CSVILGASGEQYF
TRBV7-9,many,TRBJ1-2,NA,TGTGCCAGCGGGGGCATGTCCCACTATGGCTACACCTTC,CASGGMSHYGYTF
TRBV10-1,few,TRBJ2-1,TRBD2,TGCGCCAGCAGCTACGGACTAGCGGGAGGCTACGTCTCAGGCGAGCAGTTCTTC,CASSYGLAGGYVSGEQFF
TRBV24-1,NA,TRBJ1-3,NA,TGTGCCACCAAAGCCCGGGGGATGTTACCTGGAAACACCATATATTTT,CATKARGMLPGNTIYF
TRBV4-2,NA,TRBJ1-2,NA,TGTGCCAGCAGCCAACAATTTAGGGGCGGGGTAAACACTTACACCTTC,CASSQQFRGGVNTYTF
TRBV28,NA,TRBJ2-5,NA,TGTGCCAGCAGCACGGGACTCCCGTTGCAAGAGACCCAGTACTTC,CASSTGLPLQETQYF
TRBV7-2,NA,TRBJ2-5,NA,TGTGCCAGCAGCTTATCACAACACCAAGAGACCCAGTACTTC,CASSLSQHQETQYF
TRBV28,NA,TRBJ2-1,NA,TGTGCCAGCAGTTTTGCAGGTAATAACAATGAGCAGTTCTTC,CASSFAGNNNEQFF
TRBV25-1,NA,TRBJ2-3,TRBD2,TGTGCCATAGCAGTAGCGGGAGGAGATACGCAGTATTTT,CAIAVAGGDTQYF
TRBV12-3/TRBV12-4,once,TRBJ2-5,NA,TGTGCCAGCAGTTTAAATCGAGAGACCCAGTACTTC,CASSLNRETQYF
TRBV13,NA,TRBJ2-3,TRBD2,TGTGCCAGCAGCAAACCGGGACTAGCGGGGGGATCAGATACGCAGTATTTT,CASSKPGLAGGSDTQYF
TRBV7-9,NA,TRBJ1-6,NA,TGTGCCAGCAGCCCCCTTGGGGGGGAAGTAAATTCACCCCTCCACTTT,CASSPLGGEVNSPLHF
TRBV6-5,NA,TRBJ2-1,TRBD1,TGTGCCAGCGGGGACAGGGGCGTTAGCAATGAGCAGTTCTTC,CASGDRGVSNEQFF
TRBV3-1/TRBV3-2,NA,TRBJ2-2,NA,TGTGCCAGCAGCCACCCCCCAGGCTACACGAACACCGGGGAGCTGTTTTTT,CASSHPPGYTNTGELFF
TRBV5-4,NA,TRBJ2-5,NA,TGTGCCAGCAGGTCAGGGCTCCAAGAGACCCAGTACTTC,CASRSGLQETQYF
TRBV3-1/TRBV3-2,NA,TRBJ2-7,NA,TGTGCCAGCAGCCATTGGCTGGGCTCAGCCACCTCTTATTACGAGCAGTACTTC,CASSHWLGSATSYYEQYF
TRBV28,NA,TRBJ1-6,NA,TGTGCCAGCAACACAGGGAGCTCCTATAATTCACCCCTCCACTTT,CASNTGSSYNSPLHF
TRBV9,NA,TRBJ2-1,NA,TGTGCCAGCAGCGTGTCTGGAGGAGATGAGCAGTTCTTC,CASSVSGGDEQFF
TRBV21-1,NA,TRBJ1-5,NA,TGTGCCAGCAGCAAAGCCGTCAGGGTAGGAAGCAATCAGCCCCAGCATTTT,CASSKAVRVGSNQPQHF
TRBV27,NA,TRBJ1-1,NA,TGTGCCAGCAGACCATCGGGTCTTTACACTGAAGCTTTCTTT,CASRPSGLYTEAFF
TRBV18,NA,TRBJ1-2,TRBD1,TGTGCCAGCTCACCGTCCCAAACAGGGGGCGACTATGGCTACACCTTC,CASSPSQTGGDYGYTF